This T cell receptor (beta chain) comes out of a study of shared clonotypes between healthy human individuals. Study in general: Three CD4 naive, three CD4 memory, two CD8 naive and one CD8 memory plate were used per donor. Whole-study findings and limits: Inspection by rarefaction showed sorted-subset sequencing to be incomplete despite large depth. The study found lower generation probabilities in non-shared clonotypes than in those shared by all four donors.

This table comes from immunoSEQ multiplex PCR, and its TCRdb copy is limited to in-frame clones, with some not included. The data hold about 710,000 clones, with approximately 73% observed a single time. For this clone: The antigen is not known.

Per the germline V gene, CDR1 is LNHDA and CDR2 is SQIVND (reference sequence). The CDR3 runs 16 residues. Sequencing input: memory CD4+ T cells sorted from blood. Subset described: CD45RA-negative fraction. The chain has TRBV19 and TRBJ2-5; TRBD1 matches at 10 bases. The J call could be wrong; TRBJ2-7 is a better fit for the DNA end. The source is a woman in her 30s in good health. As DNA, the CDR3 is TGTGCCAGTAGTATCTCCGGGACAGGGGTATTGTACGAGCAGTACTTC. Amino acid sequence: CASSISGTGVLYEQYF.